Listed here are 18 T cell receptor beta chains from one sample, sequenced in a study of shared clonotypes between healthy human individuals. Sequencing was performed with immunoSEQ multiplex PCR; in TCRdb, only in-frame clones are kept and a portion is missing. The top ten clones hold approximately 12% of a sample with 400,000 to 500,000 clones, approximately 79% of them seen once. The sample comprised PBMCs. These receptors originate from a middle-aged woman in good health. Some clones in this sample may be carry-over from other donors' samples.

This sequence joins TRBV6-6 and TRBJ2-7, with 7 bases aligning to TRBD2. V dropped 2 bases and J dropped 1; count of bases not matched to a gene: 8. Per the germline V gene, CDR1 is MNHNY and CDR2 is SVGAGI (reference sequence). The CDR3 contains 16 residues. The CDR3 region has the DNA TGTGCCAGCAGTTACAGGGGCGGGAGACGTTCCTACGAGCAGTACTTC. Translated, it gives CASSYRGGRRSYEQYF.

This chain links TRBV27 with TRBJ2-1; 8 nucleotides match TRBD1. CDR1 MNHEY and CDR2 SMNVEV come from the germline V gene (reference sequence). The V segment lost 3 bases and the J segment 3 bases; nucleotides outside the gene matches: 4. CDR3 size: 15 residues. CDR3 in DNA: TGTGCCAGCAGTTTGCCGGGACAGGTCTACAATGAGCAGTTCTTC. This gives the protein CASSLPGQVYNEQFF.

The count of this clone is one. The rearrangement joins TRBV13 to TRBJ2-7, with 11 bases matching TRBD2. The CDR3 is 15 residues long. Germline-derived CDR1 and CDR2 are PRHDT and FYEKMQ (reference sequence). J was trimmed by 3 bases and V by 2 bases; bases with no gene match: 3. CDR3 bases: TGTGCCAGCAGCTTACCGGGACTAGCGGTCTACGAGCAGTACTTC. It yields the protein CASSLPGLAVYEQYF.

V is TRBV2 and J is TRBJ2-7, with 10 bases lining up with TRBD2. CDR1 and CDR2 (germline): SNHLY, FYNNEI. The CDR3 length is 14 residues. With 6 bases clipped from V and 3 bases from J, the junction kept 5 bases outside the gene matches. CDR3 residues: CASRTSGEFYEQYF. CDR3 nucleotide sequence: TGTGCCAGCAGAACTAGCGGGGAGTTCTACGAGCAGTACTTC.

The J gene is TRBJ2-1, the V gene TRBV7-2; 8 nucleotides match TRBD1. The CDR3 is 17 residues long. CDR1 is SGHTA, CDR2 FQGNSA, per germline. The junction had 18 bases not matched to a gene; V was cut back by 2 bases and J by 12 bases. CDR3 sequence reads: CASSLPRGTGTGTLQFF. The CDR3 region has the DNA TGTGCCAGCAGCTTACCGAGGGGAACCGGGACAGGAACCCTGCAGTTCTTC. The variable domain in full, with the rest retrieved from reference TRBV7-2 and TRBJ2-1, is GAGVSQSPSNKVTEKGKDVELRCDPISGHTALYWYRQSLGQGLEFLIYFQGNSAPDKSGLPSDRFSAERTGGSVSTLTIQRTQQEDSAVYLCASSLPRGTGTGTLQFFGPGTRLTVL.

The chain has TRBV27 and TRBJ2-5, with 7 bases fitting TRBD2. CDR3 size: 14 residues. The junction had 6 bases not matched to a gene; V was cut back by 3 bases and J by 5 bases. In germline, CDR1 is MNHEY, CDR2 SMNVEV (reference sequence). Here the CDR3 DNA reads TGTGCCAGCAGTTTCATTTTGGGAGGGGAGACCCAGTACTTC. This codes for CASSFILGGETQYF.

V and J are TRBV12-5 and TRBJ2-1, with 11 nucleotides matching TRBD2. CDR1 is LGHNT, CDR2 FRNRAP, per germline. V lost 1 base, J lost 9 bases, and 2 bases stayed unmatched. CDR3 length equals 14 residues. The CDR3 DNA reads as TGTGCTAGTGGTTTGGGACTAGCGGGATTTGAGCAGTTCTTC. It codes for CASGLGLAGFEQFF.

J is TRBJ1-3 and V is TRBV5-1; no reliable D call. Germline CDR1 is SGHRS and CDR2 is YFSETQ. This CDR3 is 16 amino acids long. Between the trimmed V and J ends, which lost 0 bases and 4 bases, there was a span of 14 bases. CDR3: CASSLAAIPAGNTIYF. DNA for the CDR3: TGCGCCAGCAGCTTGGCGGCAATACCGGCGGGAAACACCATATATTTT.

The V call is TRBV18, the J call TRBJ1-4; D is ambiguous. Germline loops: CDR1 KGHSH, CDR2 LQKENI. CDR3 length: 16 amino acids. Trimming shortened V by 2 bases and J by 4 bases, and 14 bases separated the two germline ends. CDR3 DNA: TGTGCCAGCTCACCAGGGGTGGGCGGAGTTAATGAAAAACTGTTTTTT. Protein product: CASSPGVGGVNEKLFF.

J is TRBJ2-5 and V is TRBV15; D is possibly TRBD1 (6 bases). Matching the DNA end better, TRBJ2-7 makes the J call doubtful. The germline V gene has CDR1 LNHNV and CDR2 YYDKDF (reference sequence). The CDR3 contains 15 residues. Here the CDR3 reads CATSREGGSPYEQYF. The CDR3 DNA reads as TGTGCCACCAGCAGAGAAGGGGGATCCCCCTACGAGCAGTACTTC.

A word on this clone: At one of its ends the junction is not consistent with the germline gene, which may arise from a read error. The V gene is TRBV2, the J gene TRBJ2-2, with 8 bases lining up with TRBD1. The CDR3 has 15 residues. Germline V lookup: CDR1 SNHLY, CDR2 FYNNEI. As DNA, the CDR3 is TGTGCCAGCAGCCCCGGACAGGGCGACACCGGGGAGCCGTTTTTT. Amino acids: CASSPGQGDTGEPFF.

This sequence joins TRBV5-4 and TRBJ1-1; 10 bases match TRBD1. Losses at the gene ends were 3 bases for V and 1 base for J; bases not matched to a gene: 6. The CDR3 is made up of 16 amino acids. The germline gives CDR1 SGHNT, CDR2 YYREEE (reference sequence). CDR3 coding DNA: TGTGCCAGCAGCTCGACAGGGGGCGCGGGGAACACTGAAGCTTTCTTT. This encodes CASSSTGGAGNTEAFF.

V usage is TRBV5-6 and J usage is TRBJ2-1; the D gene could be TRBD1 or TRBD2 (5 bases each). The CDR3 has 14 residues. Germline loops: CDR1 SGHDT, CDR2 YYEEEE. Trimming cost V 5 bases and J 4 bases, with 13 bases left between them. The CDR3 spells CASRRRDVYNEQFF. In nucleotides, the CDR3 is TGTGCCAGCAGACGCCGGGACGTGTACAATGAGCAGTTCTTC.

This clone was recorded only once. CDR3 amino acids: CASSERRLAGADTQYF. In DNA form, the CDR3 reads TGTGCCAGCAGTGAAAGGCGGCTAGCGGGAGCAGATACGCAGTATTTT. The chain recombines TRBV2 with TRBJ2-3; TRBD2 agrees at 10 bases. J was trimmed by 4 bases and V by 2 bases; bases with no gene match: 6. CDR3 size: 16 residues. The germline V gene has CDR1 SNHLY and CDR2 FYNNEI.

V usage is TRBV6-6 and J usage is TRBJ2-7; TRBD2 might be the D (6 bases). The CDR3 is made up of 11 amino acids. V lost 8 bases, J lost 6 bases, and 11 bases lay in between. In germline, CDR1 is MNHNY, CDR2 SVGAGI (reference sequence). In DNA form, the CDR3 reads TGTGCCAGCTGGTACGGGGGCGAGCAGTACTTC. Translating gives CASWYGGEQYF.

The genes are TRBV10-3 and TRBJ2-1; D is possibly TRBD2 (5 bases). The CDR3 sequence is 14 residues long. Looked up from germline, CDR1 is ENHRY and CDR2 is SYGVKD. With 2 bases removed from V and 2 bases from J, the gap between germline ends came to 7 bases. CDR3 DNA: TGTGCCATCAGTGAGACCGGGACCTACAATGAGCAGTTCTTC. The encoded protein is CAISETGTYNEQFF.

The chain combines TRBV2 with TRBJ1-2; D may be TRBD1 (5 bases). Trimming stripped 7 bases from V and 6 bases from J, with 15 bases between. The CDR3 spans 13 residues. CDR1 and CDR2 from the germline V gene are SNHLY and FYNNEI. The CDR3 DNA follows: TGTGCCAGCAATCGACAGCCCGGGGATGGCTACACCTTC. It specifies CASNRQPGDGYTF.

Regarding this clone: This may stem from a read error, because a much larger clone lies one nucleotide away. The sample holds other DNA sequences that translate to the same CDR3. The chain uses TRBV29-1 and TRBJ1-1, with TRBD1 identical over 9 bases. V lost 2 bases to trimming and J lost 7 bases; unmatched junction nucleotides: 2. From germline, CDR1 is SQVTM and CDR2 ANQGSEA. The CDR3 has 12 amino acids. The CDR3 reads CSVERQGDEAFF. The CDR3 DNA sequence: TGCAGCGTTGAAAGACAGGGGGATGAAGCTTTCTTT.